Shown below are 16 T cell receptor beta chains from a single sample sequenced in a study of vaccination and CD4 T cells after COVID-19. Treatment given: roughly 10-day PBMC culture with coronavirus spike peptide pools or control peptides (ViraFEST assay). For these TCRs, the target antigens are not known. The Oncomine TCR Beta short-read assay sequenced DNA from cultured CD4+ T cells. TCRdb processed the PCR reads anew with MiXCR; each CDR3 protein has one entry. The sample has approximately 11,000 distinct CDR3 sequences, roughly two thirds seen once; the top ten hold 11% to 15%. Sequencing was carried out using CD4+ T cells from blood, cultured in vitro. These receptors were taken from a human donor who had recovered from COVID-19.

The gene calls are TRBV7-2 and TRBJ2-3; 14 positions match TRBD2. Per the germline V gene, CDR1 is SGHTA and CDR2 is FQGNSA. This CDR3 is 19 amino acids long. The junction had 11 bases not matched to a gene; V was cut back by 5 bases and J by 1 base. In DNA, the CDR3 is TGTGCCAGCAGCGTGGGACTAGCGGGGGCACGAGGGGGCACAGATACGCAGTATTTT. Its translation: CASSVGLAGARGGTDTQYF.

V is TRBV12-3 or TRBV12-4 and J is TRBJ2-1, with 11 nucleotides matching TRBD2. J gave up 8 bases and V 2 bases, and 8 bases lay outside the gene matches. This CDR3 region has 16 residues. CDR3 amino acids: CASSLRGLLAGDEQFF. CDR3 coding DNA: TGTGCCAGCAGTTTAAGGGGGCTACTAGCGGGGGATGAGCAGTTCTTC.

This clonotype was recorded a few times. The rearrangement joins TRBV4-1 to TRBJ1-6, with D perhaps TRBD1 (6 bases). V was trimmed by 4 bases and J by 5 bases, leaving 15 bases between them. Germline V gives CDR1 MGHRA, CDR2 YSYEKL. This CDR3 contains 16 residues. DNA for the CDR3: TGCGCCAGCAGCCTCCTGGTTCCAGGGGATAATTCACCCCTCCACTTT. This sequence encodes CASSLLVPGDNSPLHF.

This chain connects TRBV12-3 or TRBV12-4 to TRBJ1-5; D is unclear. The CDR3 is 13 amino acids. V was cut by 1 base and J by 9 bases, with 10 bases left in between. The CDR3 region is CASSLGGRGPQHF. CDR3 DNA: TGTGCCAGCAGTTTAGGAGGGAGAGGGCCCCAGCATTTT.

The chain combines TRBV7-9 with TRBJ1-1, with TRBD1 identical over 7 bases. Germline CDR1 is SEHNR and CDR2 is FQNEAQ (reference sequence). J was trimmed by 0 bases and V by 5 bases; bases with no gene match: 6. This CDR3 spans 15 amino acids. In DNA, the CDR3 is TGTGCCAGCAGCCCGAGAGGGACAGTGAACACTGAAGCTTTCTTT. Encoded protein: CASSPRGTVNTEAFF. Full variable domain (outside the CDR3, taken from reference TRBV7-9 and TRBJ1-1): DTGVSQNPRHKITKRGQNVTFRCDPISEHNRLYWYRQTLGQGPEFLTYFQNEAQLEKSRLLSDRFSAERPKGSFSTLEIQRTEQGDSAMYLCASSPRGTVNTEAFFGQGTRLTVV.

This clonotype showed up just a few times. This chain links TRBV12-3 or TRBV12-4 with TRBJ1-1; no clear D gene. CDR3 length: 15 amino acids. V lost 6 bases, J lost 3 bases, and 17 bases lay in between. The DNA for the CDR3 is TGTGCCAGCAGCCGGGATCCTTTAGTGGACACTGAAGCTTTCTTT. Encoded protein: CASSRDPLVDTEAFF.

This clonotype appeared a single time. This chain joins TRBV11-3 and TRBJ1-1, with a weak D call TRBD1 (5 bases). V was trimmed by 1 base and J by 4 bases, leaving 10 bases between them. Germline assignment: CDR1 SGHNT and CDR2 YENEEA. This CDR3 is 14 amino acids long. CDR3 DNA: TGTGCCAGCAGCTTAGGAGGGGAGGTCACTGAAGCTTTCTTT. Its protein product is CASSLGGEVTEAFF.

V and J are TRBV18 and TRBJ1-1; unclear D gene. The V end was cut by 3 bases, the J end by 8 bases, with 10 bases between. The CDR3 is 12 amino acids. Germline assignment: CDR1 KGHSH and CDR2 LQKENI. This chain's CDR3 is CASSPRPGEAFF. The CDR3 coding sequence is TGTGCCAGCTCACCTAGACCGGGCGAAGCTTTCTTT.

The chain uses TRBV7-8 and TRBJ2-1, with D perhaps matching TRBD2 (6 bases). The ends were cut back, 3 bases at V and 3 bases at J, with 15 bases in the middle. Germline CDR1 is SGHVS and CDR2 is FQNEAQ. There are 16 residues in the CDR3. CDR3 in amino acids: CASSFGRAGFYNEQFF. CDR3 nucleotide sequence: TGTGCCAGCAGCTTTGGACGGGCGGGATTCTACAATGAGCAGTTCTTC.

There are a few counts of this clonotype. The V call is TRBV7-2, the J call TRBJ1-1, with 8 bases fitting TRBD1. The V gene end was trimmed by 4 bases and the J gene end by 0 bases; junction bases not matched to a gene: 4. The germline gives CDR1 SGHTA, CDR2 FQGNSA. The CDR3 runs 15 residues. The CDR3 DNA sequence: TGTGCCAGCAGCTGGAGGACAGGGATGAACACTGAAGCTTTCTTT. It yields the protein CASSWRTGMNTEAFF. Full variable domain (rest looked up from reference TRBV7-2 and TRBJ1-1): GAGVSQSPSNKVTEKGKDVELRCDPISGHTALYWYRQSLGQGLEFLIYFQGNSAPDKSGLPSDRFSAERTGGSVSTLTIQRTQQEDSAVYLCASSWRTGMNTEAFFGQGTRLTVV.

The CDR3 spells CASSPPGRRGHTEAFF. The CDR3 DNA reads as TGTGCCAGCAGCCCTCCTGGGCGGAGGGGGCACACTGAAGCTTTCTTT. J is TRBJ1-1 and V is TRBV6-1, with TRBD1 identical over 7 bases. Germline V CDR1 and CDR2: MNHNS, SASEGT. The V gene end was trimmed by 6 bases and the J gene end by 3 bases; junction bases not matched to a gene: 13. This CDR3 contains 16 residues.

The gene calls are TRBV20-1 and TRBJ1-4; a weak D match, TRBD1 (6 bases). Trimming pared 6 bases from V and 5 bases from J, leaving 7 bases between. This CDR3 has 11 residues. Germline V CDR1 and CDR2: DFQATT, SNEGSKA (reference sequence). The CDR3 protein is CSAGQNEKLFF. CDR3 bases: TGCAGTGCCGGACAGAATGAAAAACTGTTTTTT.

The CDR3: CASSLTSGSYNEQFF. Written as DNA, the CDR3 is TGTGCCAGCAGCCTCACTAGCGGCTCCTACAATGAGCAGTTCTTC. V and J are TRBV12-3 or TRBV12-4 and TRBJ2-1; 8 nucleotides line up with TRBD2. There are 15 residues in the CDR3. Trimming cost V 6 bases and J 0 bases; bases outside gene matches: 4.

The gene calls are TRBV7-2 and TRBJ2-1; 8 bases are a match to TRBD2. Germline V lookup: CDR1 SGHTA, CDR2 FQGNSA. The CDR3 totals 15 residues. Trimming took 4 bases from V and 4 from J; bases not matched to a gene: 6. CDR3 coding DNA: TGTGCCAGCAGCTCGCTGCGGGGGGAATACAATGAGCAGTTCTTC. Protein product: CASSSLRGEYNEQFF.

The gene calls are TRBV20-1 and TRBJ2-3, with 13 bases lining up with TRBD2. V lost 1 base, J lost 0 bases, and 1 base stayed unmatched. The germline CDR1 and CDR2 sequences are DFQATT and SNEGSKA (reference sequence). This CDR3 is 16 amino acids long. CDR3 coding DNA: TGCAGTGCTAGAGGGACTAGCGGGAGAAGCACAGATACGCAGTATTTT. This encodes CSARGTSGRSTDTQYF.

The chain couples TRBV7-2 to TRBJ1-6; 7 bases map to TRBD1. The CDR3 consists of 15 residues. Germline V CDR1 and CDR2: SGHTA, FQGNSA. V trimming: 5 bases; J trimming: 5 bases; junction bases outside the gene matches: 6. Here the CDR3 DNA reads TGTGCCAGCAGCGCCTACAGGGGAGATAATTCACCCCTCCACTTT. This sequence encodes CASSAYRGDNSPLHF. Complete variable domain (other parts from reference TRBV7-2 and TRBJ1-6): GAGVSQSPSNKVTEKGKDVELRCDPISGHTALYWYRQSLGQGLEFLIYFQGNSAPDKSGLPSDRFSAERTGGSVSTLTIQRTQQEDSAVYLCASSAYRGDNSPLHFGNGTRLTVT.